The source of this TCR beta chain is a study of cytomegalovirus exposure and HLA in healthy donors. To note about this clone: As yet, its antigen is unknown.

Findings and limits, study-wide: Among the sequence variants, a highly shared cluster was likely an artifact of sequencing. An assumption of roughly uniform sequencing depth across donors underlay the presence/absence analyses.

Researchers ran the PCR with 60 Vbeta and 13 Jbeta primers. Produced via immunoSEQ multiplex PCR; TCRdb's table is partial and in-frame only. The table includes 150,000 to 200,000 clones, roughly 72% detected once. This CDR3 has 14 amino acids. Trimming at V came to 9 bases and at J to 7 bases, leaving 11 bases not matched to a gene. The germline V gene encodes CDR1 MNHNS and CDR2 SASEGT. The origin of this receptor is a woman between 35 and 50 years old in good health and CMV-seronegative. Sequencing was done on a sample of PBMCs. V usage is TRBV6-1 and J usage is TRBJ1-4, with TRBD1 matching 7 bases. The CDR3 sequence is CASSLRGRSEKLFF. CDR3 sequence (DNA): TGTGCCAGTTCCCTGAGGGGGCGGAGTGAAAAACTGTTTTTT.